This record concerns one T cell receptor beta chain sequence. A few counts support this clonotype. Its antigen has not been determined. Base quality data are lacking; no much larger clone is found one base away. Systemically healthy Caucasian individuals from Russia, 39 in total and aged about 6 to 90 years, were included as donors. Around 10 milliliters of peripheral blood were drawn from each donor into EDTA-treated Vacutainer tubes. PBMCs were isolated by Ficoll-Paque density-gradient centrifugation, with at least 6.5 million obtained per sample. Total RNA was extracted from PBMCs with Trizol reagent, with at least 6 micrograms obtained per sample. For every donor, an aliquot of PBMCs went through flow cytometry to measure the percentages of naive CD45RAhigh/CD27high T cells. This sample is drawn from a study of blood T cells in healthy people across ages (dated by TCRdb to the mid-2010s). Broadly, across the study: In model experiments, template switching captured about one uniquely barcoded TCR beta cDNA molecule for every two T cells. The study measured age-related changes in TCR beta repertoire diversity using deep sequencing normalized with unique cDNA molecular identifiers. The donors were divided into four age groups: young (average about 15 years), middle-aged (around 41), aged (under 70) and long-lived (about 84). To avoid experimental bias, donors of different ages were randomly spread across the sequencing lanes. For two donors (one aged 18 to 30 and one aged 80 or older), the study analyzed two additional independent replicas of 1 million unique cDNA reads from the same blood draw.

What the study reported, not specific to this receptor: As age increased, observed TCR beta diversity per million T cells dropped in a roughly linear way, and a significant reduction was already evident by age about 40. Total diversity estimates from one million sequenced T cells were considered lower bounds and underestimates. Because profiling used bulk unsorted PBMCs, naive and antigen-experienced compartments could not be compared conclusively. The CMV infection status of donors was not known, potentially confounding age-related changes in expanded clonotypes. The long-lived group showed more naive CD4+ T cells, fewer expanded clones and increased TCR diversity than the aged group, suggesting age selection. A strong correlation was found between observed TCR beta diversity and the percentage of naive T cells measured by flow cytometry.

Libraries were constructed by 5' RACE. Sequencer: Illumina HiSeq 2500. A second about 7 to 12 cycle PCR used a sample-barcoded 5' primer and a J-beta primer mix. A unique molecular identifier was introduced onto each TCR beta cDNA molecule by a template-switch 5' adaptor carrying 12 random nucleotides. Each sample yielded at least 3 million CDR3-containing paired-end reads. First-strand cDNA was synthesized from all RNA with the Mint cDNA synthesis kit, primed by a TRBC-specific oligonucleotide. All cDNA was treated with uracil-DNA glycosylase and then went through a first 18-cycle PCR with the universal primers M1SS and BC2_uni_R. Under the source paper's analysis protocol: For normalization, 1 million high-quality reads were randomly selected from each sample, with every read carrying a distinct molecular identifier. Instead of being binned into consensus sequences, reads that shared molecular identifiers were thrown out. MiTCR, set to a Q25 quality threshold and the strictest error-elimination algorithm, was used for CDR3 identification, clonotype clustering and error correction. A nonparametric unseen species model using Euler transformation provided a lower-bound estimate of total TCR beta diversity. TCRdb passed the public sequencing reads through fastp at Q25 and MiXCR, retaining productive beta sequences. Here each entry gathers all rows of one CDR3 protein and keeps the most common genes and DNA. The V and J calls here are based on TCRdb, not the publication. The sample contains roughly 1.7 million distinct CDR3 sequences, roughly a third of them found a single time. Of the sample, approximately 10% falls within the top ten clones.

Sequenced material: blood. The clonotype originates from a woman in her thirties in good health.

The CDR3 corresponds to CASSLWGLAGHYEQYF. The DNA sequence is TGTGCCAGCAGCCTATGGGGACTAGCGGGCCACTACGAGCAGTACTTC. This sequence uses TRBV5-6 and TRBJ2-7; 12 junctional bases match TRBD2. Ends trimmed: V by 4 bases, J by 3 bases; bases unmatched to a gene: 8. Its CDR3 holds 16 amino acids, cysteine through phenylalanine. Of all the DNA, just the CDR3 is kept, 48 bases in frame from base 1. The germline V gene sets CDR1 to SGHDT and CDR2 to YYEEEE.